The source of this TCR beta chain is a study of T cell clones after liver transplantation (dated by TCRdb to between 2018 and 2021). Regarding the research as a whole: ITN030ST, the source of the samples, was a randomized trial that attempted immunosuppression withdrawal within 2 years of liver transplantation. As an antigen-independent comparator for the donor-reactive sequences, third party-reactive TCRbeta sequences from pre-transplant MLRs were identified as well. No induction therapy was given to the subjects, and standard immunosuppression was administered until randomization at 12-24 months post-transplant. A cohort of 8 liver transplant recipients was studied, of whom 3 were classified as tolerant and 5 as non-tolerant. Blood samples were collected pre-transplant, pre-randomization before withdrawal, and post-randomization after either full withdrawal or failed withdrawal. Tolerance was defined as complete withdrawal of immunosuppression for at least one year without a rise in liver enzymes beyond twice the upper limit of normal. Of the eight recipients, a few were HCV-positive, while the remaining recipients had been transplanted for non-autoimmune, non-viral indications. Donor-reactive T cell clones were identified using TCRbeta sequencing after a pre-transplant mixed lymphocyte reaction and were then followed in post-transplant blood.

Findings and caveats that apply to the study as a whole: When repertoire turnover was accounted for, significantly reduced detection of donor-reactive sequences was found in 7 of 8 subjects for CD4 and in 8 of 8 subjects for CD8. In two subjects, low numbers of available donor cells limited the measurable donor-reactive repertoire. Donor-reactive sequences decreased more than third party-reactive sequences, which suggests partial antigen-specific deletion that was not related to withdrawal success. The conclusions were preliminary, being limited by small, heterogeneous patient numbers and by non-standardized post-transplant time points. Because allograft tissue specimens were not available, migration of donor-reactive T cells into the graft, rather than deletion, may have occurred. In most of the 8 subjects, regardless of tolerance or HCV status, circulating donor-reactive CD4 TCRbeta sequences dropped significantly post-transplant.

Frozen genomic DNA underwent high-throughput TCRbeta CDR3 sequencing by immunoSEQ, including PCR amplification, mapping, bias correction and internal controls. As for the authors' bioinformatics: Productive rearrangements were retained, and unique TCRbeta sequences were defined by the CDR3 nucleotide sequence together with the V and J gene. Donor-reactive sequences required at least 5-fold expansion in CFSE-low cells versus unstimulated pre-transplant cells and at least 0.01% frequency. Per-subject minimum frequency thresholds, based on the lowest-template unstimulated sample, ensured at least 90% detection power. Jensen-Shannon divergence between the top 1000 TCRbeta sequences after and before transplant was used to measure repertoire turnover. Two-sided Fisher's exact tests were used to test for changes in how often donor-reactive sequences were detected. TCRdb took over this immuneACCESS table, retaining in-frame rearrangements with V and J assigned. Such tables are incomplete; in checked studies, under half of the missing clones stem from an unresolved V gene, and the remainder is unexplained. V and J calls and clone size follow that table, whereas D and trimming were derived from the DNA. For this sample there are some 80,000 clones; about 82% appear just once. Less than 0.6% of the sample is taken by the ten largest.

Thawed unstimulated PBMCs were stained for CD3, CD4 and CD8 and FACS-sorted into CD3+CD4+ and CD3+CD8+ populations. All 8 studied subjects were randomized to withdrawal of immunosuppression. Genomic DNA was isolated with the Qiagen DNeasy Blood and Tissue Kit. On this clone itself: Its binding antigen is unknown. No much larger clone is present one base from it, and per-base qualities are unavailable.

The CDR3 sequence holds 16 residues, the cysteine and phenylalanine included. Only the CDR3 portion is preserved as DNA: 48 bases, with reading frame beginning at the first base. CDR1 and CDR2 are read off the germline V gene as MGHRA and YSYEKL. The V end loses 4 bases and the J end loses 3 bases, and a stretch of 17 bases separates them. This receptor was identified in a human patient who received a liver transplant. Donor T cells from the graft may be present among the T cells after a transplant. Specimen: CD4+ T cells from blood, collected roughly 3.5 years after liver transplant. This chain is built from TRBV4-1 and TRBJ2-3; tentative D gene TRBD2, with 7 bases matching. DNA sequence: TGCGCCAGCAGCCGAGAGCGAGCGGGGACAACAGATACGCAGTATTTT. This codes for CASSRERAGTTDTQYF.